The 2 T cell receptor beta chains presented below share a single source sample, sequenced in a study of T cell responses to AZD1222 COVID-19 vaccine. Using immunoSEQ multiplex PCR, the repertoire was profiled, and TCRdb retains in-frame clones only, with some absent. The sample has about 170,000 clones, 87% seen once; the top ten hold 0.85% to 1.1%. The sample consisted of peripheral blood, taken 28 days after the second AZD1222 dose. The receptors originated from an adult who received the AZD1222 COVID-19 vaccine.

This chain joins TRBV4-1 and TRBJ1-5, with no clear D. The CDR3 consists of 16 residues. Germline V CDR1 and CDR2: MGHRA, YSYEKL. V was clipped by 0 bases and J by 2 bases, with 11 bases between them. Here the CDR3 reads CASSQEGITGNQPQHF. The DNA of the CDR3 is TGCGCCAGCAGCCAAGAAGGGATTACGGGCAATCAGCCCCAGCATTTT.

The gene calls are TRBV4-3 and TRBJ1-2, with 7 bases matching TRBD1. The CDR3 covers 13 residues. Germline assignment: CDR1 LGHNA and CDR2 YSLEER. The V gene end was trimmed by 3 bases and the J gene end by 4 bases; junction bases not matched to a gene: 2. CDR3 DNA sequence: TGCGCCAGCAGCCAGGGGACAGCCTATGGCTACACCTTC. Amino acids: CASSQGTAYGYTF.